This T cell receptor beta chain was obtained from a study of cytomegalovirus exposure and HLA in healthy donors. Study in general: There were 90 million to 130 million unique TCR beta sequences, drawn from roughly 200 million T cells, in an earlier analysis. Broader study findings: A later analysis found that most CMV-associated TCR beta chains appeared HLA-restricted. A prior analysis recorded that most TCR beta V segments were productive about 87% or about 30% of the time. No immune exposure information besides CMV serostatus was available.

Germline loops: CDR1 MDHEN, CDR2 SYDVKM. V dropped 5 bases and J dropped 5; count of bases not matched to a gene: 14. The CDR3 is 17 amino acids. The PCR ran on 60 Vbeta and 13 Jbeta primers. Data came from immunoSEQ multiplex PCR; TCRdb stores just in-frame clones and leaves some out. In the table there are around 150,000 clones, roughly 80% of which are singletons. Of note for this clone: Antigen unknown.

The chain carries TRBV28 and TRBJ2-3; TRBD2 aligns across 9 bases. Sequencing input: PBMCs. This sequence originates from a man aged 50 to 60 in good health and CMV-seropositive. CDR3 sequence: CASSPRGGGGEIDTQYF. The CDR3 DNA sequence: TGTGCCAGCAGTCCCAGAGGCGGCGGGGGGGAGATAGATACGCAGTATTTT.